This T cell receptor (beta chain) was observed in a study of blood T cell repertoires in COVID-19. Study-wide context: Samples came from the United States, Italy and Spain, spanning acute and convalescent COVID-19. Sample material is recorded as cDNA or gDNA derived from T cells, B-cell-depleted T cells, or PBMCs.

As originally analysed: Quantification of nucleated cells was approximated via reference gene primer amplification. Clones were sequenced by immunoSEQ multiplex PCR, and TCRdb holds only the in-frame ones, with some missing. From that table come the V and J calls and clone size; the DNA was used to work out D and trimming. Here the sample spans 200,000 or so clones, 65% to 90% being singletons. This CDR3 comprises 15 residues. Germline CDR1 is LNHDA and CDR2 is SQIVND (reference sequence). V lost 3 bases and J lost 2; bases outside the gene matches: 2. The source of this sequence is a man aged 80 or over with acute or convalescent COVID-19. The sample consisted of peripheral blood. The genes are TRBV19 and TRBJ2-5, with TRBD2 matching 11 bases. The CDR3, as DNA: TGTGCCAGTAGTATTCTAGCGGGAGGACAAGAGACCCAGTACTTC. It is translated as CASSILAGGQETQYF.